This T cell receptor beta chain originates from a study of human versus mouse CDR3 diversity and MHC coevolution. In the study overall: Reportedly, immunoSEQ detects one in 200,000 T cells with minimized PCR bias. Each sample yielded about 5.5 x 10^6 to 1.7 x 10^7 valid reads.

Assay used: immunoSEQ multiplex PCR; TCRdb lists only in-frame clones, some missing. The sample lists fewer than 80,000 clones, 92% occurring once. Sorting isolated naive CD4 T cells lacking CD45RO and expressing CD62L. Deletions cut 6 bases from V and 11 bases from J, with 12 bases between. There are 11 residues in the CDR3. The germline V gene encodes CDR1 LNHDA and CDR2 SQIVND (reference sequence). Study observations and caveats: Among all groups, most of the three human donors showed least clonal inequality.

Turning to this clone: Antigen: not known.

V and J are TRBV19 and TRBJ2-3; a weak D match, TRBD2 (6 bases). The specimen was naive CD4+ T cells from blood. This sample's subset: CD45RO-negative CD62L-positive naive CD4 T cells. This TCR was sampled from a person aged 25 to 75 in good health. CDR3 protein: CASRFGGGQYF. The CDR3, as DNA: TGTGCCAGTAGGTTCGGGGGAGGGCAGTATTTT. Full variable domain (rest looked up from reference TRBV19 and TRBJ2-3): DGGITQSPKYLFRKEGQNVTLSCEQNLNHDAMYWYRQDPGQGLRLIYYSQIVNDFQKGDIAEGYSVSREKKESFPLTVTSAQKNPTAFYLCASRFGGGQYFGPGTRLTVL.